This entry describes one T cell receptor (beta chain). The data are from a study of shared clonotypes between healthy human individuals. The assay was run at deep level. The data were produced by immunoSEQ multiplex PCR, yet TCRdb's version contains in-frame clones alone and is incomplete. The sample shows about 490,000 clones, about 82% of them seen only once. Adult Caucasians living in Nashville, Tennessee made up all of the donors. CDR3 size: 14 residues. Germline V CDR1 and CDR2: SGHRS, YFSETQ. V lost 4 bases to trimming and J lost 4 bases, with 14 bases between them. V gene TRBV5-1 combines with J gene TRBJ2-5, with D perhaps matching TRBD1 (6 bases). This clonotype was sampled from a woman aged 40-49 years in good health. Some clones in this sample may be carry-over from other donors' samples. Material: PBMCs. CDR3 in amino acids: CASSPGWGRETQYF. Written as DNA, the CDR3 is TGCGCCAGCAGCCCGGGCTGGGGGCGAGAGACCCAGTACTTC.